The subject of this entry is one T cell receptor beta chain. Its cognate antigen has yet to be identified. Per-base quality was not reported, and no clone a single base away is much larger than it. Library preparation employed the immunoSEQ multiplex PCR assay. Drawn from immuneACCESS, this table holds only the in-frame rearrangements with V and J called that TCRdb kept. Clones are partly lost; checked studies trace under half to an unresolved V gene and leave the rest unexplained. The sample has under 150,000 clones on record, more than 80% of them singletons. The top ten hold about 1.1% of the sample. This sample stems from a study of control samples from healthy donors and cancer patients (TCRdb year 2020). The receptor was derived from a woman aged 45 to 65 with colorectal cancer. The specimen sequenced was PBMCs.

DNA sequence: TGTGCCAGCAGCCAAGATTATGGGATTAGCGGGAACTCCTACAATGAGCAGTTCTTC. This sequence encodes CASSQDYGISGNSYNEQFF. The sequence links TRBV4-2 to TRBJ2-1; 8 bases in the junction line up with TRBD2. Reading from cysteine to phenylalanine, the CDR3 counts 19 amino acids. Only the CDR3 region is kept as DNA, spanning 57 bases read in frame from base 1. Based on the germline V gene, the CDR1 and CDR2 sequences are LGHNA and YNFKEQ. The germline V and J ends show losses of 0 bases and 0 bases respectively, and no gene match explains 10 bases of the junction.